The rows below give T cell receptor beta chains drawn from one sample of a study of STAT5B mutations in CD4+ large granular lymphocyte leukemia. Here immunoSEQ multiplex PCR was the method, and the copy in TCRdb shows in-frame clones only, minus some. This table has about 40,000 clones, 81% appearing once. The specimen sequenced was CD4+ T cells from blood buffy coats. Receptors were obtained from a human donor in good health. Each CDR3 is given with its conserved first and last residue. Clone size is shown for a subset of rows, as once, few, many or a class of expanded clone.

cdr3_length	v_call	j_call	clone_size	cdr3_aa
16	TRBV7-2	TRBJ2-7	-	CASSLMGQLYSYEQYF
16	TRBV6-6	TRBJ2-2	-	CASTGGTSGNTGELFF
15	TRBV7-6	TRBJ2-3	-	CASSLSRINTDTQYF
15	TRBV27	TRBJ2-7	-	CASSPSRLLAYEQYF
16	TRBV6-1	TRBJ1-6	-	CASSGQTVLLGSPLHF
15	TRBV7-2	TRBJ2-1	-	CASSSTSGIHNEQFF
22	TRBV2	TRBJ1-5	-	CASSETDRGEVGGLYSNQPQHF
12	TRBV10-3	TRBJ2-7	-	CAITSGSYEQYF
12	TRBV30	TRBJ2-3	-	CAWTQGSDTQYF
14	TRBV7-6	TRBJ2-5	-	CASSLQLAGETQYF
17	TRBV9	TRBJ2-5	-	CASSVAALAGVKETQYF
16	TRBV5-1	TRBJ1-4	-	CASSLGGTGNNEKLFF
12	TRBV30	TRBJ1-2	-	CAWSVNPAGYTF
12	TRBV7-9	TRBJ1-2	-	CASSRGTDGYTF
14	TRBV27	TRBJ2-1	-	CASSFKPTYNEQFF
15	TRBV19	TRBJ1-5	-	CTSSIVRDSNQPQHF
18	TRBV5-1	TRBJ2-3	few	CASSLAPRPGAGTDTQYF
15	TRBV5-6	TRBJ2-5	-	CASSLYTAARETQYF
15	TRBV12-5	TRBJ2-1	-	CASGSTTLAGGEQFF
14	TRBV7-9	TRBJ2-5	-	CASSFQGGEETQYF
14	TRBV21-1	TRBJ2-1	few	CALPGGGSYNEQFF
15	TRBV10-2	TRBJ1-5	-	CASSQDTRSNQPQHF
13	TRBV27	TRBJ2-1	-	CASSLPPDARQFF
14	TRBV28	TRBJ1-2	-	CASSLQVSNYGYTF
12	TRBV6-1	TRBJ2-3	-	CASSEQGDTQYF
15	TRBV28	TRBJ2-6	-	CASRLTGAGANVLTF
13	TRBV2	TRBJ2-3	-	CASSWGGPDTQYF
15	TRBV6-1	TRBJ2-7	-	CASSEAHRGTYEQYF